The 4 T cell receptor beta chains below come from one sample, sequenced in a study of technical replicates of blood from a few donors. The repertoire was sequenced with immunoSEQ multiplex PCR; TCRdb's copy has only in-frame clones and lacks some. Of 91,000 or so clones listed, nearly 97% are singletons. Material: T cells isolated from PBMCs. The receptor set was obtained from a human donor in good health.

J is TRBJ1-2 and V is TRBV30, with D unresolved. The CDR3 consists of 13 residues. Per the germline V gene, CDR1 is GTSNPN and CDR2 is SVGIG (reference sequence). Between the trimmed V and J ends, which lost 1 base and 3 bases, there was a span of 9 bases. The CDR3 DNA sequence: TGTGCCTGGAGTGCTTACAGCCACTATGGCTACACCTTC. Amino acids: CAWSAYSHYGYTF.

This sequence joins TRBV7-9 and TRBJ1-1; maybe TRBD1 (5 bases). The CDR3 is 16 residues long. Trimming took 2 bases from V and 1 from J, leaving 14 bases between them. Germline CDR1 and CDR2: SEHNR and FQNEAQ (reference sequence). Here the CDR3 DNA reads TGTGCCAGCAGCTTATACTGGGGCGCGGAGAACACTGAAGCTTTCTTT. Protein product: CASSLYWGAENTEAFF. The full variable domain, in which reference TRBV7-9 and TRBJ1-1 provide the parts outside the CDR3, is DTGVSQNPRHKITKRGQNVTFRCDPISEHNRLYWYRQTLGQGPEFLTYFQNEAQLEKSRLLSDRFSAERPKGSFSTLEIQRTEQGDSAMYLCASSLYWGAENTEAFFGQGTRLTVV.

The CDR3 DNA reads TGTGCCAGCAGTGCCGGGATTAACACAGATACGCAGTATTTT. Translation: CASSAGINTDTQYF. The chain employs TRBV27 and TRBJ2-3; possibly TRBD2 for D (5 bases). Between the trimmed V and J ends, which lost 5 bases and 2 bases, there was a span of 11 bases. CDR3 length equals 14 residues. CDR1 is MNHEY, CDR2 SMNVEV, per germline (reference sequence).

This chain joins TRBV18 and TRBJ1-4; 8 nucleotides agree with TRBD1. The CDR3 consists of 19 residues. Looked up from germline, CDR1 is KGHSH and CDR2 is LQKENI. V was clipped by 0 bases and J by 3 bases; unmatched bases: 12. The DNA of the CDR3 is TGTGCCAGCTCACCACCCGTTGGGGCAGGGGGCGCGTCTAATGAAAAACTGTTTTTT. Amino acid sequence: CASSPPVGAGGASNEKLFF.